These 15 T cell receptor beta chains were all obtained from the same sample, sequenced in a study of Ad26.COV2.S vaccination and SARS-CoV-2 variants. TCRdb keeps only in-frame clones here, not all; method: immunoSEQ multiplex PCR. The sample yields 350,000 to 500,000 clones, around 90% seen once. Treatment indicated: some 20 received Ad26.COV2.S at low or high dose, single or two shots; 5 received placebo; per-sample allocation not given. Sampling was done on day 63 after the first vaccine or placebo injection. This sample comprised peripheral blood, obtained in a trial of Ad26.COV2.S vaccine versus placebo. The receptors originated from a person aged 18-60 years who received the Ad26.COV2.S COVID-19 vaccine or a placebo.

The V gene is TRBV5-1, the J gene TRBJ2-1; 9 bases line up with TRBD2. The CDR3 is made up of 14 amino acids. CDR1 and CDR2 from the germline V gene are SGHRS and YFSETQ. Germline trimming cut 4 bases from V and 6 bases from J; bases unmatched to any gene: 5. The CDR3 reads CASSAKLAGNEQFF. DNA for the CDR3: TGCGCCAGCAGCGCCAAACTAGCGGGCAATGAGCAGTTCTTC.

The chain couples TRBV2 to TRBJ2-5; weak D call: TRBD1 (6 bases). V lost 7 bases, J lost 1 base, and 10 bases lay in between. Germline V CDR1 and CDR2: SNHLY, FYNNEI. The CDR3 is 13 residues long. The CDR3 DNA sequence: TGTGCCAGCACCCTGGACAGCCAAGAGACCCAGTACTTC. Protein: CASTLDSQETQYF.

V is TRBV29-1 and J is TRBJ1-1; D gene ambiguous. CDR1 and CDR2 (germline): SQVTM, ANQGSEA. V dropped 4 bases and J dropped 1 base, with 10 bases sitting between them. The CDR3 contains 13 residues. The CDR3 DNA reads TGCAGCGTTGCGCGGGTGACGAACACTGAAGCTTTCTTT. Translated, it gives CSVARVTNTEAFF.

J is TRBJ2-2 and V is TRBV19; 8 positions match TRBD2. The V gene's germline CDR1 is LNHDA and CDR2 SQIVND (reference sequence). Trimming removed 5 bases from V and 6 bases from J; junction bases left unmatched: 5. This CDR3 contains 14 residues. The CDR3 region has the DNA TGTGCCAGTAGTTACGGGAGGGCCTCCGGGGAGCTGTTTTTT. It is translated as CASSYGRASGELFF.

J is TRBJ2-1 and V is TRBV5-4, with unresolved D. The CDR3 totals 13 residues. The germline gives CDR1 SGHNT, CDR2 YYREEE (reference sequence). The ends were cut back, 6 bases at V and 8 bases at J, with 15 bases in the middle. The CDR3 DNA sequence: TGTGCCAGCACCCAGACACGCACGGATGAGCAGTTCTTC. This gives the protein CASTQTRTDEQFF.

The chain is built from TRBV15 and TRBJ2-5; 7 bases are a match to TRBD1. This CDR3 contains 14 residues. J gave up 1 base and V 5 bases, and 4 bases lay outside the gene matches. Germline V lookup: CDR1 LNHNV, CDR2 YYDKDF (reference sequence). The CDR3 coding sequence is TGTGCCACCAGCCCACGACAGGGCCAAGAGACCCAGTACTTC. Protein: CATSPRQGQETQYF.

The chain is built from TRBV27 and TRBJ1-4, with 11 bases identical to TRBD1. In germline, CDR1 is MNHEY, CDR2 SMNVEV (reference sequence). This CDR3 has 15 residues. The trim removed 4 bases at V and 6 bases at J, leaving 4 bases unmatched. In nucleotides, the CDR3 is TGTGCCAGCAGTTCGGGACAGGGGGAATATGAAAAACTGTTTTTT. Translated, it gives CASSSGQGEYEKLFF.

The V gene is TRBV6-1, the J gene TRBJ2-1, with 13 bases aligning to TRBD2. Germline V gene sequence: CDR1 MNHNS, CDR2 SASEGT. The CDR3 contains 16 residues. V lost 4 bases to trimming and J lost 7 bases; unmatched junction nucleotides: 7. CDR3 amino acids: CASSGRLAGGRNEQFF. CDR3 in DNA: TGTGCCAGCAGTGGTAGACTAGCGGGAGGTCGGAATGAGCAGTTCTTC.

CDR3: CASSHSHWDSEGETQYF. In DNA, the CDR3 is TGCGCCAGCAGTCACTCCCACTGGGACAGCGAGGGAGAGACCCAGTACTTC. This sequence joins TRBV5-1 and TRBJ2-5; 7 bases map to TRBD1. The CDR3 length is 17 residues. Per the germline V gene, CDR1 is SGHRS and CDR2 is YFSETQ. Trimming removed 5 bases from V and 4 bases from J; junction bases left unmatched: 17.

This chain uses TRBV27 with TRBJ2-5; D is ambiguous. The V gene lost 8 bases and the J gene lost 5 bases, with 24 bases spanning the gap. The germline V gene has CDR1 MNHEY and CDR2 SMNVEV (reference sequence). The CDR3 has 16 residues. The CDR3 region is CASSRTAGSLRETQYF. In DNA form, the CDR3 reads TGTGCCAGCTCTCGTACGGCAGGCAGCCTACGGGAGACCCAGTACTTC.

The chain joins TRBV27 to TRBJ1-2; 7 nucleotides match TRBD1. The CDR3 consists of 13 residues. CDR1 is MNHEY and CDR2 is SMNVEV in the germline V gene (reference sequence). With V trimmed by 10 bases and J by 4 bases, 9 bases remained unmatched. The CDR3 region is CATRGGAGYGYTF. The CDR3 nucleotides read TGTGCCACCAGGGGGGGGGCGGGCTATGGCTACACCTTC.

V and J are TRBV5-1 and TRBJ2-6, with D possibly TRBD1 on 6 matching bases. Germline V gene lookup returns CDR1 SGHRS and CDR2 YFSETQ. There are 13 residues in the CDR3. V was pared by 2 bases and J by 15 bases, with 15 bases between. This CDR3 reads CASSLDRLIGLTF. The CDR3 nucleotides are TGCGCCAGCAGCTTAGACAGGCTGATCGGCCTGACTTTC.

In DNA, the CDR3 is TGTGCCAGCAGCCCCGGGACAGGGCCGATAAATGGCGGGGAGCTGTTTTTT. It codes for CASSPGTGPINGGELFF. This rearrangement joins TRBV7-9 to TRBJ2-2; 9 nucleotides match TRBD1. Germline loops: CDR1 SEHNR, CDR2 FQNEAQ (reference sequence). Losses at the gene ends were 5 bases for V and 7 bases for J; bases not matched to a gene: 14. The CDR3 length is 17 residues.

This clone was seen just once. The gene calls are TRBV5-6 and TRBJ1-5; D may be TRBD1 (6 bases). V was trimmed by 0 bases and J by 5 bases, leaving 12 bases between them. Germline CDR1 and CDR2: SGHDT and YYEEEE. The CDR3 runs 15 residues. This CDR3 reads CASSLEGGRDQPQHF. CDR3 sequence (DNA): TGTGCCAGCAGCTTGGAAGGGGGTAGAGATCAGCCCCAGCATTTT.

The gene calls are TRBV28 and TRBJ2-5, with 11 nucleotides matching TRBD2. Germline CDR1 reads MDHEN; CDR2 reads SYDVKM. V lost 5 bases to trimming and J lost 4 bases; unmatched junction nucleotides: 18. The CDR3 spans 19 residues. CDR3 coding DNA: TGTGCCAGCAGTCGTCCGACTAGCGGGATAGGTGATTATGGAGAGACCCAGTACTTC. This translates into CASSRPTSGIGDYGETQYF.